The present TCR beta chain was sequenced within a study of cytomegalovirus exposure and HLA in healthy donors. Study-wide points: A missense variant in DCLRE1C was later tied to TCR beta V- and J-gene trimming.

J was trimmed by 7 bases and V by 3 bases; bases with no gene match: 6. CDR3 length: 15 amino acids. Germline loops: CDR1 SGHRS, CDR2 YFSETQ. Sampled while nominally healthy, donors likely had unrecorded immune exposures. For this clone: What it binds is not known.

The PCR was carried out with 60 Vbeta primers and 13 Jbeta primers. The repertoire was sequenced with immunoSEQ multiplex PCR; TCRdb's copy has only in-frame clones and lacks some. This listing includes about 78,000 clones. This clonotype originated in a female donor in good health and CMV-seropositive. V usage is TRBV5-1 and J usage is TRBJ2-1; 11 nucleotides align to TRBD1. The sample was PBMCs. The CDR3 reads CASSWTGGVSNEQFF. CDR3 sequence (DNA): TGCGCCAGCAGCTGGACAGGGGGCGTGAGTAATGAGCAGTTCTTC. The full variable domain, its missing parts supplied by reference TRBV5-1 and TRBJ2-1, is KAGVTQTPRYLIKTRGQQVTLSCSPISGHRSVSWYQQTPGQGLQFLFEYFSETQRNKGNFPGRFSGRQFSNSRSEMNVSTLELGDSALYLCASSWTGGVSNEQFFGPGTRLTVL.